The 20 T cell receptor beta chains in this list originate from one sample, sequenced in a study of blood T cells in healthy people across ages. The use of a sample-barcoded 5' primer and a J-beta primer mix characterized a second PCR of roughly 7 to 11 cycles. TCRdb reanalysed the 5' RACE reads using MiXCR and keeps one entry per CDR3 protein. This sample carries more than 900,000 distinct CDR3 sequences, less than 25% of them seen once, and the ten largest clones take about 0.69%. A further study also used this sample, focusing on T cells of mothers and their children.

The sample comprised blood. These receptors originate from a girl aged 2 to 9 in good health.

Written as DNA, the CDR3 is TGCAGTGCTAGAGATTGGCGGGAGACTAATGAAAAACTGTTTTTT. Amino acids: CSARDWRETNEKLFF. The chain has TRBV20-1 and TRBJ1-4, with D unclear. This CDR3 is built from 15 residues. Between the trimmed V and J ends, which lost 0 bases and 2 bases, there was a span of 10 bases. Germline lookup yields CDR1 DFQATT and CDR2 SNEGSKA (reference sequence).

This sequence joins TRBV20-1 and TRBJ1-2, with D possibly TRBD1 on 6 matching bases. In germline, CDR1 is DFQATT, CDR2 SNEGSKA (reference sequence). CDR3 length: 19 residues. Trimming shortened V by 0 bases and J by 7 bases, and 30 bases separated the two germline ends. The CDR3 reads CSARDPFTGYSQGSSGYTF. CDR3 in DNA: TGCAGTGCTAGAGACCCTTTTACAGGGTACTCCCAAGGAAGTTCTGGCTACACCTTC.

This clonotype has more than one count but fewer than ten. The gene calls are TRBV12-3 or TRBV12-4 and TRBJ1-5; 8 bases are a match to TRBD1. This CDR3 contains 15 residues. J lost 5 bases, V lost 4 bases, and 7 bases had no gene match. CDR3 sequence reads: CASSSGQGWDQPQHF. The CDR3 DNA reads TGTGCCAGCAGTTCAGGACAGGGTTGGGATCAGCCCCAGCATTTT.

The V and J genes are TRBV6-2 or TRBV6-3 and TRBJ2-5; TRBD1 might be the D (5 bases). The V gene's germline CDR1 is MNHEY and CDR2 SVGEGT. The V gene lost 2 bases and the J gene lost 4 bases, with 8 bases spanning the gap. The CDR3 is made up of 13 amino acids. This CDR3 reads CASSYQGTETQYF. The CDR3, as DNA: TGTGCCAGCAGTTACCAGGGAACAGAGACCCAGTACTTC.

The chain employs TRBV20-1 and TRBJ2-5; possible D gene TRBD2, 6 bases. This CDR3 has 13 residues. The germline V gene encodes CDR1 DFQATT and CDR2 SNEGSKA (reference sequence). V lost 2 bases, J lost 7 bases, and 14 bases lay in between. The CDR3 region is CSARLALLGTQYF. CDR3 bases: TGCAGTGCTAGACTAGCGTTGTTGGGGACCCAGTACTTC.

This clonotype was detected only a few times. V and J are TRBV20-1 and TRBJ1-5; no clear D. V dropped 2 bases and J dropped 4 bases, with 9 bases sitting between them. This CDR3 has 13 residues. The germline gives CDR1 DFQATT, CDR2 SNEGSKA (reference sequence). The CDR3 is CSARLGRNQPQHF. The CDR3 coding sequence is TGCAGTGCTAGATTGGGAAGGAATCAGCCCCAGCATTTT.

J is TRBJ1-4 and V is TRBV4-1; no firm D call. Trimming shortened V by 0 bases and J by 8 bases, and 13 bases separated the two germline ends. The CDR3 totals 15 residues. The germline V gene has CDR1 MGHRA and CDR2 YSYEKL. CDR3 sequence (DNA): TGCGCCAGCAGCCAAGAAGGCCGAGTATTCGAAAAACTGTTTTTT. Its protein product is CASSQEGRVFEKLFF.

This clonotype was counted a few times. The chain employs TRBV5-1 and TRBJ2-5, with D possibly TRBD2 on 6 matching bases. With the DNA end fitting TRBJ2-1 better, the J assignment may be wrong. This CDR3 has 14 residues. CDR1 and CDR2 (germline): SGHRS, YFSETQ. The CDR3 region has the DNA TGCGCCAGCAGCTTGGCCTCTACGGGGGATGAGCAGTTCTTC. Its protein product is CASSLASTGDEQFF.

This clonotype came up a few times. The V gene is TRBV6-5, the J gene TRBJ2-2; TRBD2 aligns across 10 bases. The CDR3 spans 14 residues. V lost 6 bases, J lost 8 bases, and 6 bases stayed unmatched. CDR1 is MNHEY and CDR2 is SVGAGI in the germline V gene. The CDR3 region is CASSELAGYGELFF. DNA for the CDR3: TGTGCCAGCAGCGAACTAGCGGGGTATGGGGAGCTGTTTTTT.

This clonotype was observed a single time. This sequence joins TRBV19 and TRBJ2-7; 9 bases agree with TRBD2. Trimming removed 5 bases from V and 3 bases from J; junction bases left unmatched: 8. CDR3 length equals 15 residues. Germline V gene data show CDR1 as LNHDA and CDR2 as SQIVND (reference sequence). The CDR3 DNA reads TGTGCCAGTAGTTATACTTCTAGCGGGAACTACGAGCAGTACTTC. This codes for CASSYTSSGNYEQYF. The variable domain in full, completed from reference TRBV19 and TRBJ2-7, reads DGGITQSPKYLFRKEGQNVTLSCEQNLNHDAMYWYRQDPGQGLRLIYYSQIVNDFQKGDIAEGYSVSREKKESFPLTVTSAQKNPTAFYLCASSYTSSGNYEQYFGPGTRLTVT.

The chain couples TRBV7-6 to TRBJ1-1; D is undetermined. CDR1 and CDR2 (germline): SGHVS, FNYEAQ. Trimming removed 4 bases from V and 5 bases from J, with 11 bases in between. The length of the CDR3 is 13 residues. CDR3 sequence (DNA): TGTGCCAGCAGCTCACTTTCGGCGACTGAAGCTTTCTTT. Residues: CASSSLSATEAFF.

The table lists this clonotype with a count of one. The V call is TRBV20-1, the J call TRBJ1-5, with D hard to call. The CDR3 consists of 15 residues. Germline CDR1 is DFQATT and CDR2 is SNEGSKA (reference sequence). V shed 1 base and J shed 10 bases, with 20 bases lying between them. The CDR3 coding sequence is TGCAGTGCTAGAGGGGCCGGAAGACTTGTTAGCCCCCAGCATTTT. It encodes CSARGAGRLVSPQHF.

In its sample, this clonotype was seen many times. The gene calls are TRBV5-1 and TRBJ1-1; 8 positions agree with TRBD1. Looked up from germline, CDR1 is SGHRS and CDR2 is YFSETQ. The length of the CDR3 is 14 residues. Unmatched junction bases numbered 3, after V lost 2 bases and J lost 3 bases. This chain's CDR3 is CASSLTGGDTEAFF. The CDR3 DNA reads as TGCGCCAGCAGCTTAACAGGGGGTGACACTGAAGCTTTCTTT.

This clonotype came up a few times. One end of the junction does not line up with germline, which may come from a read error. The chain employs TRBV20-1 and TRBJ1-3; D call uncertain. Germline V gene data show CDR1 as DFQATT and CDR2 as SNEGSKA (reference sequence). The CDR3 is 14 amino acids. In DNA, the CDR3 is TGCAGTGCCCGAGGAACGGTGACTGGAAACATCATATATTTT. Encoded protein: CSARGTVTGNIIYF.

The chain carries TRBV5-1 and TRBJ2-2; perhaps TRBD1 as D (6 bases). Germline CDR1 and CDR2: SGHRS and YFSETQ. This CDR3 region has 15 residues. V lost 2 bases to trimming and J lost 2 bases, with 10 bases between them. For the CDR3, the DNA is TGCGCCAGCAGCTTCCGGGACACAAACACCGGGGAGCTGTTTTTT. It codes for CASSFRDTNTGELFF.

A few counts support this clonotype. The rearrangement links TRBV11-2 to TRBJ2-7; D call uncertain. The CDR3 loop spans 14 amino acids. CDR1 and CDR2 from the germline V gene are SGHAT and FQNNGV. Trimming took off 4 bases at V and 3 bases at J, with 13 bases between the two ends. The CDR3: CASSSLNMDYEQYF. The CDR3 DNA reads as TGTGCCAGCAGCTCACTAAATATGGACTACGAGCAGTACTTC.

The rearrangement joins TRBV29-1 to TRBJ2-2; D possibly corresponds to TRBD1 (6 bases). V shed 4 bases and J shed 0 bases, with 9 bases lying between them. In germline, CDR1 is SQVTM, CDR2 ANQGSEA. The CDR3 has 14 residues. The CDR3: CSVGDTSNTGELFF. CDR3 in DNA: TGCAGCGTTGGGGACACCTCGAACACCGGGGAGCTGTTTTTT.

The gene calls are TRBV6-1 and TRBJ2-5; D not certain. The CDR3 extends over 13 amino acids. The germline V gene has CDR1 MNHNS and CDR2 SASEGT. V lost 5 bases to trimming and J lost 0 bases, with 7 bases between them. CDR3 protein: CASSNTYQETQYF. For the CDR3, the DNA is TGTGCCAGCAGTAACACGTACCAAGAGACCCAGTACTTC.

This clonotype was seen a handful of times. This sequence joins TRBV4-3 and TRBJ2-1, with TRBD2 as a possible D gene (6 bases). The CDR3 consists of 12 residues. The germline CDR1 and CDR2 sequences are LGHNA and YSLEER. V lost 7 bases to trimming and J lost 9 bases, with 13 bases between them. CDR3 in amino acids: CASTGQGGEQFF. CDR3 DNA: TGCGCCAGCACCGGGCAGGGAGGTGAGCAGTTCTTC.

J is TRBJ2-7 and V is TRBV10-2, with D unresolved. Between the trimmed V and J ends, which lost 0 bases and 6 bases, there was a span of 6 bases. Germline CDR1 is WSHSY and CDR2 is SAAADI. This CDR3 is 12 amino acids long. The CDR3 bases are TGCGCCAGCAGTGAGTCAGCCCCCGAGCAGTACTTC. This translates into CASSESAPEQYF.